The clone carrying this T cell receptor beta chain was detected a few times. Antigen unknown. This sample stems from a study of cytomegalovirus exposure and HLA in healthy donors. Use of 60 Vbeta and 13 Jbeta primers characterized the PCR. TCRdb's table, derived via immunoSEQ multiplex PCR, lists solely in-frame clones and lacks some. The sample consists of some 98,000 clones, more than 60% of them appearing once. General study results and limits: Only CMV serostatus was available as immune exposure information.

Deletions cut 6 bases from V and 0 bases from J, with 11 bases between. CDR1 MDHEN and CDR2 SYDVKM come from the germline V gene. This CDR3 has 14 residues. The receptor comes from a man aged 45-65 years in good health and CMV-seronegative. The sequenced sample consisted of PBMCs. The J gene is TRBJ1-1, the V gene TRBV28; no definite D call. CDR3 sequence reads: CASRQRPLNTEAFF. The CDR3 DNA reads TGTGCCAGCAGGCAGCGTCCTCTGAACACTGAAGCTTTCTTT.